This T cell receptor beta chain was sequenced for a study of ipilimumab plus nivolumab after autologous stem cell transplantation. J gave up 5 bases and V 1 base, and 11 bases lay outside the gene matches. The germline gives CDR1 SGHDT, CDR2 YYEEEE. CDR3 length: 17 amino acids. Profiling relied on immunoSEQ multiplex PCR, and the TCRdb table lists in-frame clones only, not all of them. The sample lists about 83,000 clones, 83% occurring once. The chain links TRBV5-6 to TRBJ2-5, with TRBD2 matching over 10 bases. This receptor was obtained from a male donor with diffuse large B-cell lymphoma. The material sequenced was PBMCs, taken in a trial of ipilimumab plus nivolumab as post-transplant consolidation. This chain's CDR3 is CASSLPLAGAKRETQYF. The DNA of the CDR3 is TGTGCCAGCAGCTTGCCGCTAGCGGGGGCGAAAAGGGAGACCCAGTACTTC.